This T cell receptor (beta chain) was recorded in a study of cytomegalovirus exposure and HLA in healthy donors. The primer mix had 60 Vbeta and 13 Jbeta primers. Produced via immunoSEQ multiplex PCR; TCRdb's table is partial and in-frame only. This sample yields approximately 220,000 clones, of which around 83% are seen a single time; roughly 1.3% belongs to the top ten. The donors comprised healthy bone marrow donors. Unrecorded immune exposures were likely, despite nominal health at sampling. Germline V CDR1 and CDR2: SGHTA, FQGTGA. The V and J ends lost 5 bases and 5 bases respectively, with 12 bases between them. There are 13 residues in the CDR3.

This TCR came from a girl aged 10 to 17 in good health and CMV-seronegative. The source material was PBMCs. V gene TRBV7-3 combines with J gene TRBJ1-1; possible D gene TRBD1, 6 bases. CDR3 loop: CASSPGAGTEAFF. The CDR3, as DNA: TGTGCCAGCAGCCCAGGGGCCGGAACTGAAGCTTTCTTT.